This passage covers 17 T cell receptor beta chains from one sample sequenced in a study of Ad26.COV2.S vaccination and SARS-CoV-2 variants. Sequenced by immunoSEQ multiplex PCR; TCRdb stores in-frame clones only, minus some. The table records 300,000 to 350,000 clones, around four fifths of them present only once. Treatment in this sample: over 15 received Ad26.COV2.S at low or high dose, single or two shots; about five received placebo; per-sample allocation not given. Sampling took place 63 days after the first vaccine or placebo injection. Here the sequenced sample was peripheral blood, taken in a trial of Ad26.COV2.S vaccine versus placebo. The receptors originated from a person between 18 and 65 years old who received the Ad26.COV2.S COVID-19 vaccine or a placebo.

This chain connects TRBV6-1 to TRBJ2-7; 9 nucleotides agree with TRBD1. Germline loops: CDR1 MNHNS, CDR2 SASEGT. The J segment lost 0 bases and the V segment lost 7 bases, leaving 7 bases of the junction unmatched. The CDR3 loop spans 15 amino acids. The CDR3: CASNPQGAGSYEQYF. The CDR3 DNA reads as TGTGCCAGCAACCCACAGGGGGCGGGCTCCTACGAGCAGTACTTC.

V usage is TRBV4-1 and J usage is TRBJ1-4; TRBD1 aligns across 9 bases. V lost 1 base and J lost 2; bases outside the gene matches: 5. The CDR3 runs to 17 residues. Germline V lookup: CDR1 MGHRA, CDR2 YSYEKL. CDR3 sequence reads: CASSQGPGTGTNEKLFF. The CDR3 DNA reads as TGCGCCAGCAGCCAAGGACCGGGGACAGGGACTAATGAAAAACTGTTTTTT.

J is TRBJ1-1 and V is TRBV5-4, with D tentatively TRBD1 (5 bases). V lost 4 bases and J lost 5, with 15 bases in between. The CDR3 is made up of 14 amino acids. Per germline, CDR1 SGHNT and CDR2 YYREEE (reference sequence). This CDR3 is CASSLGGDRTEAFF. The CDR3, as DNA: TGTGCCAGCAGCCTTGGGGGGGATCGAACTGAAGCTTTCTTT.

This clone turned up a few times. CDR3 loop: CASRDIREGRHSPLHF. Written as DNA, the CDR3 is TGTGCCAGCAGAGACATAAGGGAGGGACGGCATTCACCCCTCCACTTT. This chain connects TRBV2 to TRBJ1-6, with D maybe TRBD1 (5 bases). CDR1 SNHLY and CDR2 FYNNEI come from the germline V gene. CDR3 length equals 16 residues. The V end was cut by 6 bases, the J end by 8 bases, with 20 bases between.

The J gene is TRBJ1-2, the V gene TRBV3-1 (or the pseudogene TRBV3-2); D uncertain. Trimming stripped 1 base from V and 7 bases from J, with 13 bases between. This CDR3 is built from 14 residues. The V gene's germline CDR1 is LGHDT and CDR2 YNNKEL (reference sequence). The CDR3 protein is CASSQVNKGIGYTF. CDR3 coding DNA: TGTGCCAGCAGCCAAGTCAATAAAGGTATTGGCTACACCTTC.

This clone was counted between two and nine times. The V call is TRBV30, the J call TRBJ2-5; D call uncertain. V was trimmed by 2 bases and J by 7 bases, leaving 17 bases between them. This CDR3 spans 14 amino acids. From germline, CDR1 is GTSNPN and CDR2 SVGIG (reference sequence). The CDR3 loop is CAWSFPPRARTQYF. DNA of the CDR3: TGTGCCTGGAGTTTTCCCCCCCGGGCCCGGACCCAGTACTTC.

This rearrangement joins TRBV10-1 to TRBJ2-3; D remains unclear. The CDR3 spans 16 residues. Germline loops: CDR1 WNHNN, CDR2 SYGVQD (reference sequence). The V end was cut by 0 bases, the J end by 3 bases, with 13 bases between. CDR3: CASSESYGRLTDTQYF. CDR3 bases: TGCGCCAGCAGTGAGTCGTATGGCAGACTTACAGATACGCAGTATTTT.

The chain uses TRBV6-6 and TRBJ1-6, with 7 bases fitting TRBD1. CDR3 length: 16 residues. V dropped 5 bases and J dropped 9; count of bases not matched to a gene: 13. Germline values: CDR1 MNHNY, CDR2 SVGAGI (reference sequence). CDR3 region: CASSPAPTGKGSPLHF. CDR3 sequence (DNA): TGTGCCAGCAGTCCCGCCCCGACAGGGAAAGGTTCACCCCTCCACTTT.

This clone was picked up a small number of times. The chain employs TRBV12-3 or TRBV12-4 and TRBJ1-2; TRBD1 matches at 8 bases. The V and J ends lost 6 bases and 3 bases, in that order; junction bases with no gene match: 3. This CDR3 has 13 amino acids. CDR3 coding DNA: TGTGCCAGCAGGGCGGACAGGGACTATGGCTACACCTTC. Its translation: CASRADRDYGYTF.

The V call is TRBV5-1, the J call TRBJ1-6; 8 bases match TRBD1. Germline V lookup: CDR1 SGHRS, CDR2 YFSETQ. After removal of 2 bases from V and 7 bases from J, the junction contained 8 bases not matched to a gene. This CDR3 region has 16 residues. The CDR3 reads CASSFMTGENNSPLHF. In DNA, the CDR3 is TGCGCCAGCAGCTTTATGACAGGGGAGAACAATTCACCCCTCCACTTT.

The rearrangement links TRBV28 to TRBJ1-2; 8 nucleotides agree with TRBD1. CDR3 size: 15 residues. Germline CDR1 and CDR2: MDHEN and SYDVKM. Unmatched junction bases numbered 5, after V lost 2 bases and J lost 3 bases. The CDR3 DNA sequence: TGTGCCAGCAGTTTACAGGGGGCTAGGGACTATGGCTACACCTTC. It encodes CASSLQGARDYGYTF.

The chain carries TRBV6-5 and TRBJ2-5, with unresolved D. The V gene's germline CDR1 is MNHEY and CDR2 SVGAGI. The ends were cut back, 0 bases at V and 4 bases at J, with 6 bases in the middle. The CDR3 loop spans 13 amino acids. The CDR3 nucleotides read TGTGCCAGCAGTTACTCTAAGGGAGAGACCCAGTACTTC. Encoded protein: CASSYSKGETQYF.

The chain recombines TRBV3-1 (or the pseudogene TRBV3-2) with TRBJ1-2; 7 nucleotides agree with TRBD1. CDR1 and CDR2 (germline): LGHDT, YNNKEL (reference sequence). This CDR3 region has 14 residues. V lost 2 bases, J lost 3 bases, and 3 bases stayed unmatched. The CDR3 nucleotides are TGTGCCAGCAGCCAACATGACAGGGACTATGGCTACACCTTC. The encoded protein is CASSQHDRDYGYTF.

This clone showed up just a few times. The chain links TRBV5-1 to TRBJ1-1; D is unresolved. Germline CDR1 reads SGHRS; CDR2 reads YFSETQ. The CDR3 has 14 residues. V was clipped by 1 base and J by 1 base, with 8 bases between them. CDR3: CASSLSISNTEAFF. In DNA form, the CDR3 reads TGCGCCAGCAGCTTGTCCATTTCGAACACTGAAGCTTTCTTT.

The V and J genes are TRBV7-9 and TRBJ2-2; D remains unclear. The CDR3 runs to 17 residues. Germline CDR1 is SEHNR and CDR2 is FQNEAQ (reference sequence). V lost 4 bases, J lost 0 bases, and 15 bases lay in between. In nucleotides, the CDR3 is TGTGCCAGCAGCTCGCGGCTGTACGACGCGAACACCGGGGAGCTGTTTTTT. Its protein product is CASSSRLYDANTGELFF.

This clone was found a few times. J is TRBJ2-3 and V is TRBV19; D not certain. The germline V and J ends were trimmed by 3 bases and 1 base, with 11 bases remaining between them. The CDR3 sequence is 15 residues long. Germline CDR1 LNHDA, CDR2 SQIVND (reference sequence). In DNA, the CDR3 is TGTGCCAGTAGTATCGGTGCCGCTGGCACAGATACGCAGTATTTT. Protein sequence: CASSIGAAGTDTQYF.

The V and J genes are TRBV6-6 and TRBJ1-2, with D tentatively TRBD1 (6 bases). This CDR3 has 15 amino acids. The V end was cut by 7 bases, the J end by 3 bases, with 18 bases between. The germline V gene has CDR1 MNHNY and CDR2 SVGAGI (reference sequence). The chain's CDR3 is CASKRGGSKDYGYTF. The CDR3 DNA follows: TGTGCCAGCAAGCGAGGGGGTTCGAAGGACTATGGCTACACCTTC.